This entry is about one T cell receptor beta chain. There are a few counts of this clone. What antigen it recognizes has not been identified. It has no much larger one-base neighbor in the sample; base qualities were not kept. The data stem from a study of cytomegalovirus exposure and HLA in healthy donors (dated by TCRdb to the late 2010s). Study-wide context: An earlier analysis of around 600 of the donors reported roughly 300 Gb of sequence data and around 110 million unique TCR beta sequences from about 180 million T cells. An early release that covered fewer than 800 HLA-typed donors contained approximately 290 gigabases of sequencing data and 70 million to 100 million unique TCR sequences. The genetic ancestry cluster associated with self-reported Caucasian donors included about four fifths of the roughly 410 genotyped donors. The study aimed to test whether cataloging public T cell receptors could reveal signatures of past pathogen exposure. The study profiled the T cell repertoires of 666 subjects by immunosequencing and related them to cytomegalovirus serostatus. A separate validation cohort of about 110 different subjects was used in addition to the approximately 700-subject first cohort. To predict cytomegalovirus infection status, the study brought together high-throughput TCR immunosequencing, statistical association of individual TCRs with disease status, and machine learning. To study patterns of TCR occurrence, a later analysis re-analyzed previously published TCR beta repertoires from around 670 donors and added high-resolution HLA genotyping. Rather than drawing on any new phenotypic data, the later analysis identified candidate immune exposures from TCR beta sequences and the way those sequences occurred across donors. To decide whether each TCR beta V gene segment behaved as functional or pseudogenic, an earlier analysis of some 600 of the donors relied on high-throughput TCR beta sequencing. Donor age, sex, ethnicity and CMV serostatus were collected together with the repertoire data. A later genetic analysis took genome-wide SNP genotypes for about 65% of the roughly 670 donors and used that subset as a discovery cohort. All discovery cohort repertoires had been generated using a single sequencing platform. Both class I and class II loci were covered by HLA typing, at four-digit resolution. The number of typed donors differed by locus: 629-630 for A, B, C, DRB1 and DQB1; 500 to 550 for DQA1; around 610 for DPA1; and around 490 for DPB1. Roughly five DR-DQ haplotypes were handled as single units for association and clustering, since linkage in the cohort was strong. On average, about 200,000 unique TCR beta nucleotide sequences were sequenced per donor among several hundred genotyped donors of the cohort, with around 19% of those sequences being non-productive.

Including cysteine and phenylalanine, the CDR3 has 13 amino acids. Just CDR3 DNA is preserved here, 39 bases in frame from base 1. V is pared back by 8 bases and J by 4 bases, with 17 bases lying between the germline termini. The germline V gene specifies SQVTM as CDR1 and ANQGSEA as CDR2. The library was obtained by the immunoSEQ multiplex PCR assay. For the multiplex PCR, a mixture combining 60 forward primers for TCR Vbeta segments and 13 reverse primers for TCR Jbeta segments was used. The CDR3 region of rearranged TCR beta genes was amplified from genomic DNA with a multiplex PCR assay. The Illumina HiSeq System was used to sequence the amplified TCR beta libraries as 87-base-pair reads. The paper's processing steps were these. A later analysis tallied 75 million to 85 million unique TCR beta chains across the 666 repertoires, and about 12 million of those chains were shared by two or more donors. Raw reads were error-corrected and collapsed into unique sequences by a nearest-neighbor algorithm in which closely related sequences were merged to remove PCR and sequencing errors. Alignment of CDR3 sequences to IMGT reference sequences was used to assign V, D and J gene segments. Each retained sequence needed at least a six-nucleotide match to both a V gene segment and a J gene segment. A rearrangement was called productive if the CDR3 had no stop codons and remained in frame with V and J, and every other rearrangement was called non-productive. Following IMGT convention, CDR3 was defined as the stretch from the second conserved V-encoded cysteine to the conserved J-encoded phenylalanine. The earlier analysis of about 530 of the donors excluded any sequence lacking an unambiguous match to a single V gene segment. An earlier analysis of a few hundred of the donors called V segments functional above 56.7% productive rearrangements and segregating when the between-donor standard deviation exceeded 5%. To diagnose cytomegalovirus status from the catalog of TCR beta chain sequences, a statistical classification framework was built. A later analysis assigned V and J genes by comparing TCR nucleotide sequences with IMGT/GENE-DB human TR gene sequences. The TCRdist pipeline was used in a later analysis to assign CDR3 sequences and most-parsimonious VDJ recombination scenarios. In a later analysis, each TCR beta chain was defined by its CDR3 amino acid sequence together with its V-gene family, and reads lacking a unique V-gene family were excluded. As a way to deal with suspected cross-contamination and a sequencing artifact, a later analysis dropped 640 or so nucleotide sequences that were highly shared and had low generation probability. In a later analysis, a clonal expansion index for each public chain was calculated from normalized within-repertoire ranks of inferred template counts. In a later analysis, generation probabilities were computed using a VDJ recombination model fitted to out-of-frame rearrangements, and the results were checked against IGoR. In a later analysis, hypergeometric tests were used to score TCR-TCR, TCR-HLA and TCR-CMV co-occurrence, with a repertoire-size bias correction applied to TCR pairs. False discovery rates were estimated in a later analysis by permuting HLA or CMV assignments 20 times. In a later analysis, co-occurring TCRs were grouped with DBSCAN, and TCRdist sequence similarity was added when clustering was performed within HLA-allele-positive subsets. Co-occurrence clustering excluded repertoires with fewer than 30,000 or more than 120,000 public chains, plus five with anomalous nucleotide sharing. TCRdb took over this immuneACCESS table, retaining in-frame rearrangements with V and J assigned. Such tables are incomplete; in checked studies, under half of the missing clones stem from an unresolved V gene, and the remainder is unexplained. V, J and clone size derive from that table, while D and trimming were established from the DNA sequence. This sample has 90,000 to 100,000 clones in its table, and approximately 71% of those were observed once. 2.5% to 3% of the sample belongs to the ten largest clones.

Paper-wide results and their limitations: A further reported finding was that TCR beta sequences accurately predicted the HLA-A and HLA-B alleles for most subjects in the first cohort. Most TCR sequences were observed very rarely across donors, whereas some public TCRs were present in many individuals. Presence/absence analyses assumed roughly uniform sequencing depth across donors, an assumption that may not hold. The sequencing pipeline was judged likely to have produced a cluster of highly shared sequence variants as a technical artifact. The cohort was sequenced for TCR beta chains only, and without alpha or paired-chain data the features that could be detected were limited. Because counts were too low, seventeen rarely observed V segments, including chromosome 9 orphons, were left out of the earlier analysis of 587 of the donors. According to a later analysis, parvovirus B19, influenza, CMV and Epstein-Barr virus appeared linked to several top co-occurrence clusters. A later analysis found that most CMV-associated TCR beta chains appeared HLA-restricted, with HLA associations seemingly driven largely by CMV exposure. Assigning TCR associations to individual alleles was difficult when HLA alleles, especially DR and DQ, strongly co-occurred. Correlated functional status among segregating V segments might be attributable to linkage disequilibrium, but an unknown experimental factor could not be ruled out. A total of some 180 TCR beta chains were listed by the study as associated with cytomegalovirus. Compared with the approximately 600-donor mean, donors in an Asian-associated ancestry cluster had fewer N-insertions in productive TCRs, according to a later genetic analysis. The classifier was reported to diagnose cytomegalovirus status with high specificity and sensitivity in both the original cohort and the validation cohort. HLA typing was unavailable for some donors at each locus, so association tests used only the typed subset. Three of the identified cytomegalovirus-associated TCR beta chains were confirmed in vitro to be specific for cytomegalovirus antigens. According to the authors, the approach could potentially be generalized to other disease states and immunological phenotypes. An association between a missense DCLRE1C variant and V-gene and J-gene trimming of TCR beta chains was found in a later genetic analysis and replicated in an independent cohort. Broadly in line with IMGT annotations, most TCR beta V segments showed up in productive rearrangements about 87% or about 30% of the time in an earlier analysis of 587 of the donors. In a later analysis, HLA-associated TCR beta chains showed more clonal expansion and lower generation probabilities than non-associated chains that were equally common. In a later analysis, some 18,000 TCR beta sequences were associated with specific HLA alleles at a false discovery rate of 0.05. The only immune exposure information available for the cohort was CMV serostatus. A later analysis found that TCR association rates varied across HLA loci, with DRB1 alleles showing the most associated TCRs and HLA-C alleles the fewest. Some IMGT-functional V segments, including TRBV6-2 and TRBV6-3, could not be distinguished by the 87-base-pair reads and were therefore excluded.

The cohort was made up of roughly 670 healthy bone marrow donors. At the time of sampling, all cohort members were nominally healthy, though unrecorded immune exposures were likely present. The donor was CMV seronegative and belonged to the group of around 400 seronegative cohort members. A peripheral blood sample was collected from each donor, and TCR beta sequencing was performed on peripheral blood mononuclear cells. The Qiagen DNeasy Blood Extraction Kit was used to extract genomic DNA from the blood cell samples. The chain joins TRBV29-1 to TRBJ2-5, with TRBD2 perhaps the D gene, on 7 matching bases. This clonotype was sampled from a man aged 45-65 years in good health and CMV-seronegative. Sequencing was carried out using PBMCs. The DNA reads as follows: TGCAGCCTCCGACTTAGGGGGGGAGAGACCCAGTACTTC. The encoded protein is CSLRLRGGETQYF. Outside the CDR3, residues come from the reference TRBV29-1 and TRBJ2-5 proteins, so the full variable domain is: SAVISQKPSRDICQRGTSLTIQCQVDSQVTMMFWYRQQPGQSLTLIATANQGSEATYESGFVIDKFPISRPNLTFSTLTVSNMSPEDSSIYLCSLRLRGGETQYFGPGTRLLVL.